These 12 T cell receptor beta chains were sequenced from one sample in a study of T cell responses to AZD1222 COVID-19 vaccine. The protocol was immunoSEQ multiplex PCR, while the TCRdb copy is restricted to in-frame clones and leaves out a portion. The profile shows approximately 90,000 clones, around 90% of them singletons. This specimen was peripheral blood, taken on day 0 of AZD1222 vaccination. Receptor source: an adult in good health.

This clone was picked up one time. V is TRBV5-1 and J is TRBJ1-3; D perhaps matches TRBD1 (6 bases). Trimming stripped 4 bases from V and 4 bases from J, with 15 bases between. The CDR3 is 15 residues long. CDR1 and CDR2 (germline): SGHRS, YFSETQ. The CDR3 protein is CASSPGVGSGNTIYF. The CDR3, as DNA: TGCGCCAGCAGCCCAGGGGTGGGCTCGGGAAACACCATATATTTT.

The CDR3 coding sequence is TGCGCCAGCAGCGATGACAGAGCTATGAACACTGAAGCTTTCTTT. It specifies CASSDDRAMNTEAFF. V and J are TRBV5-1 and TRBJ1-1, with D maybe TRBD1 (5 bases). Trimming removed 4 bases at V and 0 bases at J, with 13 bases between. The CDR3 spans 15 residues. Per the germline V gene, CDR1 is SGHRS and CDR2 is YFSETQ. Full variable domain (rest looked up from reference TRBV5-1 and TRBJ1-1): KAGVTQTPRYLIKTRGQQVTLSCSPISGHRSVSWYQQTPGQGLQFLFEYFSETQRNKGNFPGRFSGRQFSNSRSEMNVSTLELGDSALYLCASSDDRAMNTEAFFGQGTRLTVV.

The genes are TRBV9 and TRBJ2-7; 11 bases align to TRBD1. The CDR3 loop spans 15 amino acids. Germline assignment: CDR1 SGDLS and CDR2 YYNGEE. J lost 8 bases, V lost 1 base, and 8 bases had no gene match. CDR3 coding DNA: TGTGCCAGCAGCGTAACCTGGGACAGGGGGTCTCAGCAGTACTTC. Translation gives CASSVTWDRGSQQYF.

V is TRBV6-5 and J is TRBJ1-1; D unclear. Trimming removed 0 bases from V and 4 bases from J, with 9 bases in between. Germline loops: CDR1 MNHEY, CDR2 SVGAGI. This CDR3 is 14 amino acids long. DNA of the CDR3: TGTGCCAGCAGTTACTCTCTTGAGGGCACTGAAGCTTTCTTT. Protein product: CASSYSLEGTEAFF.

CDR3 DNA: TGTGCCAGCAGCTCCCTGACAGGGACGGTCGAGCAGTACTTC. Residues: CASSSLTGTVEQYF. The chain combines TRBV7-8 with TRBJ2-7; 7 nucleotides align to TRBD1. The CDR3 covers 14 residues. CDR1 is SGHVS and CDR2 is FQNEAQ in the germline V gene. Losses at the gene ends were 4 bases for V and 6 bases for J; bases not matched to a gene: 9.

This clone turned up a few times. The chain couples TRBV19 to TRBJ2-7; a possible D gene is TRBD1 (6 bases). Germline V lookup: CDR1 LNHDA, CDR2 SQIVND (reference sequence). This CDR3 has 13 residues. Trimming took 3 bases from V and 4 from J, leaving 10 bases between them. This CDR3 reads CASSIRQAYEQYF. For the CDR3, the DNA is TGTGCCAGTAGTATCCGACAGGCGTACGAGCAGTACTTC.

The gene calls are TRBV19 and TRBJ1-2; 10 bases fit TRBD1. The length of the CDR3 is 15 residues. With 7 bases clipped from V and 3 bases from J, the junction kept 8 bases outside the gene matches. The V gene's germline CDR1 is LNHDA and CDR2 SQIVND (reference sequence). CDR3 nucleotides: TGTGCCAGTAATCAGCCGGGACAGGGGTACTATGGCTACACCTTC. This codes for CASNQPGQGYYGYTF.

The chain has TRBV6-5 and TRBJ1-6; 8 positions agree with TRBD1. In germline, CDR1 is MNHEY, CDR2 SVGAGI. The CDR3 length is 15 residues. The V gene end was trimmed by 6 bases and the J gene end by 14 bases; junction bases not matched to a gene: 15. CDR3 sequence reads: CASSPRDRPVGALHF. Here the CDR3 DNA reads TGTGCCAGCAGCCCCCGGGACAGGCCCGTGGGGGCCCTCCACTTT.

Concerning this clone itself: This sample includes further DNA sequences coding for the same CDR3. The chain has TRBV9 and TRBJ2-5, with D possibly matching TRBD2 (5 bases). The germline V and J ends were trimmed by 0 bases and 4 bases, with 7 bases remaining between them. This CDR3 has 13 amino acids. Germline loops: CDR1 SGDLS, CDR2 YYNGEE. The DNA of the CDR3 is TGTGCCAGCAGCGTAGCCCGGGGAGAGACCCAGTACTTC. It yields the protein CASSVARGETQYF.

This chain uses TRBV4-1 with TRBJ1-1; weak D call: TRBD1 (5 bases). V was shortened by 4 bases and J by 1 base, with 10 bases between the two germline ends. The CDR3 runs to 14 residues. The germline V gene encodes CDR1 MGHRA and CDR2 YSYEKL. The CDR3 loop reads CASSPNGGNTEAFF. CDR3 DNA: TGCGCCAGCAGCCCCAACGGGGGGAACACTGAAGCTTTCTTT.

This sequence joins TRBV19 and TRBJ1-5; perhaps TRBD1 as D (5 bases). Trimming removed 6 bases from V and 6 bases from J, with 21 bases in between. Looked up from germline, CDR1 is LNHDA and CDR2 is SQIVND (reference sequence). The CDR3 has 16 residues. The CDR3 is CASSTGTSGVPQPQHF. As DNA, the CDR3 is TGTGCCAGTAGCACCGGGACGAGCGGCGTTCCTCAGCCCCAGCATTTT.

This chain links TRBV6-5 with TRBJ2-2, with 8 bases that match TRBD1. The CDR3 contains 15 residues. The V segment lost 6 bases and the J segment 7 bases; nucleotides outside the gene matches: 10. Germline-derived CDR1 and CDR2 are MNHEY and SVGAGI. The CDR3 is CASSRDRGGGGELFF. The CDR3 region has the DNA TGTGCCAGCAGCCGAGACAGGGGTGGAGGCGGGGAGCTGTTTTTT.